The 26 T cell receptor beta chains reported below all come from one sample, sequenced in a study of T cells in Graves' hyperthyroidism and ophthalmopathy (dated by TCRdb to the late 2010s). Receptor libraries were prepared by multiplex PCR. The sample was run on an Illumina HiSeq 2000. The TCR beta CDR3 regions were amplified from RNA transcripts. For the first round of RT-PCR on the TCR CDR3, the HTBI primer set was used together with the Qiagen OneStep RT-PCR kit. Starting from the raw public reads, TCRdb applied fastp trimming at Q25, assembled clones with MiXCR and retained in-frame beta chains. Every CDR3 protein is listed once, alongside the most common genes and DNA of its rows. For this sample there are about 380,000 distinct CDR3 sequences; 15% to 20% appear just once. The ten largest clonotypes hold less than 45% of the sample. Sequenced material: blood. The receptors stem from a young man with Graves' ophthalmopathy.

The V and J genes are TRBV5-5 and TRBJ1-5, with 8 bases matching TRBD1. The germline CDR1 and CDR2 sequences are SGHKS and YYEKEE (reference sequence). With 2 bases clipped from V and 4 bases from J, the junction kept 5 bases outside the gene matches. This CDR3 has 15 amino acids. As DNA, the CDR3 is TGTGCCAGCAGCTTTGGAGACAGGGGTAATCAGCCCCAGCATTTT. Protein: CASSFGDRGNQPQHF.

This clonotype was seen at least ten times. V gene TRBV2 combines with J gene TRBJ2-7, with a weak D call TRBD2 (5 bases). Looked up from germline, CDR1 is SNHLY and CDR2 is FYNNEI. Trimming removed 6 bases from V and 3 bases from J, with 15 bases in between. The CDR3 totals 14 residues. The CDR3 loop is CASRRDLQFYEQYF. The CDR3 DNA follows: TGTGCCAGCAGGAGGGATCTACAGTTCTACGAGCAGTACTTC.

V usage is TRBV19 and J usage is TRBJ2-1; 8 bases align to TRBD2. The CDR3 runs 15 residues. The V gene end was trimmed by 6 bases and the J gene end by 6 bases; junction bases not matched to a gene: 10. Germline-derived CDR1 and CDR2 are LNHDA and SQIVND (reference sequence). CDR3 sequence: CASRGGTSGPNEQFF. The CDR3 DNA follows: TGTGCCAGTAGGGGCGGAACTAGCGGACCCAATGAGCAGTTCTTC.

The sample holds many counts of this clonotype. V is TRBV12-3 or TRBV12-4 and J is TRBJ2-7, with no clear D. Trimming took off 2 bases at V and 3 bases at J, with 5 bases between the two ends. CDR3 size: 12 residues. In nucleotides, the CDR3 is TGTGCCAGCAGTTTAAGTCTCTACGAGCAGTACTTC. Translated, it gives CASSLSLYEQYF.

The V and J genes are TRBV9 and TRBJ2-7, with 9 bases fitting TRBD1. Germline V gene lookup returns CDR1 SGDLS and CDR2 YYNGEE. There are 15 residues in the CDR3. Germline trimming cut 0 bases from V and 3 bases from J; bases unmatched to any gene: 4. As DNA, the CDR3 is TGTGCCAGCAGCGTAGGTACAGGGGGCGTCTACGAGCAGTACTTC. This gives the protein CASSVGTGGVYEQYF. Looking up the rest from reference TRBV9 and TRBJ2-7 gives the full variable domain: DSGVTQTPKHLITATGQRVTLRCSPRSGDLSVYWYQQSLDQGLQFLIQYYNGEERAKGNILERFSAQQFPDLHSELNLSSLELGDSALYFCASSVGTGGVYEQYFGPGTRLTVT.

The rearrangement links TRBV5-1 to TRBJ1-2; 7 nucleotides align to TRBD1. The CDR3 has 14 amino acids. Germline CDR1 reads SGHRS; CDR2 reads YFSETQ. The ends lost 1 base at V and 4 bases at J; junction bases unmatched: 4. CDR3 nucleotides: TGCGCCAGCAGCTTGATCCCAGGGGGCTATGGCTACACCTTC. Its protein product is CASSLIPGGYGYTF.

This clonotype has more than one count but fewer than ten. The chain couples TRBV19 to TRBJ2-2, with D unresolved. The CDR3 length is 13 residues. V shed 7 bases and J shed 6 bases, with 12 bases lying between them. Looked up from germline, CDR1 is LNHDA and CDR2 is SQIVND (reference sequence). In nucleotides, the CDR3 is TGTGCCAGTAATTGGGGAACGGCCGGGGAGCTGTTTTTT. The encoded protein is CASNWGTAGELFF.

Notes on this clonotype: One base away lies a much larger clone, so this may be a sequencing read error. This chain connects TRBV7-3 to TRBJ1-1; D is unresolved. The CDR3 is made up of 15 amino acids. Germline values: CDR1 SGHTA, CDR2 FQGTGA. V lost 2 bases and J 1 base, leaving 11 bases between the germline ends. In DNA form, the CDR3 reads TGTGCCAGCAGCTTATATAAGGATGCGAACACTGAAGCTTTCTTT. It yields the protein CASSLYKDANTEAFF.

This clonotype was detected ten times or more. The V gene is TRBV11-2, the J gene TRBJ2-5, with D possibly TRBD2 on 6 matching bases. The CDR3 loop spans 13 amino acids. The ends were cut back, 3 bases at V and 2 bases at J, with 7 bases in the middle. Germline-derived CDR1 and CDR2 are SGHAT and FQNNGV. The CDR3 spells CASSFGLQETQYF. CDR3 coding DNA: TGTGCCAGCAGCTTCGGACTACAAGAGACCCAGTACTTC.

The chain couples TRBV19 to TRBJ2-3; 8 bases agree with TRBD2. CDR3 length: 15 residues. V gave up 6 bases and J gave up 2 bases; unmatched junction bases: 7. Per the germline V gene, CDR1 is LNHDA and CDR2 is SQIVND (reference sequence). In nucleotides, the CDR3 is TGTGCCAGTAGACGGGGGGGACCCTCCACAGATACGCAGTATTTT. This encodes CASRRGGPSTDTQYF.

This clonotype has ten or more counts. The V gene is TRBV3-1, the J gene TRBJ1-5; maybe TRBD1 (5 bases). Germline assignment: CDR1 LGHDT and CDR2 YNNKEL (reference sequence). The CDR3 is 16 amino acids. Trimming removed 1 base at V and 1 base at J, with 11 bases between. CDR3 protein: CASSQAGIGSNQPQHF. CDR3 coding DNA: TGTGCCAGCAGCCAAGCAGGGATAGGCAGCAATCAGCCCCAGCATTTT.

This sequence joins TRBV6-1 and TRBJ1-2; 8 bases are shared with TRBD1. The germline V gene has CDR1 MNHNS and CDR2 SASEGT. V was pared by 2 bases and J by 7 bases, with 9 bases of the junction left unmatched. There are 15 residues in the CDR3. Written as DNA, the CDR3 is TGTGCCAGCAGTGAATTACAGGGGGATTGGAGTGGCTACACCTTC. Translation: CASSELQGDWSGYTF.

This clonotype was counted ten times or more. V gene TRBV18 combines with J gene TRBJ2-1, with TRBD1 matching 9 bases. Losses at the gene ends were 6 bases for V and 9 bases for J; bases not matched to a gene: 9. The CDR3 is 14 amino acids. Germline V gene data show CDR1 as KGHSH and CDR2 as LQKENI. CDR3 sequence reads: CASSQDRGMAEQFF. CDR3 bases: TGTGCCAGCTCTCAGGACAGGGGAATGGCTGAGCAGTTCTTC.

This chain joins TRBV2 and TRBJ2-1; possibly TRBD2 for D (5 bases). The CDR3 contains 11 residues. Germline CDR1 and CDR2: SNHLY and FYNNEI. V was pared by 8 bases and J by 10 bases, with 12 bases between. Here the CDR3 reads CASYSIAEQFF. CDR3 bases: TGTGCCAGCTATTCCATAGCGGAGCAGTTCTTC.

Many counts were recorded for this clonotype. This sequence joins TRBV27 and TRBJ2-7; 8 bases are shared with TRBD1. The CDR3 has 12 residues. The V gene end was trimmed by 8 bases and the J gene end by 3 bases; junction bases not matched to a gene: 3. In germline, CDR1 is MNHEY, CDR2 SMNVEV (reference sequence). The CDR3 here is CASWTGSYEQYF. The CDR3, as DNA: TGTGCCAGCTGGACAGGGAGCTACGAGCAGTACTTC.

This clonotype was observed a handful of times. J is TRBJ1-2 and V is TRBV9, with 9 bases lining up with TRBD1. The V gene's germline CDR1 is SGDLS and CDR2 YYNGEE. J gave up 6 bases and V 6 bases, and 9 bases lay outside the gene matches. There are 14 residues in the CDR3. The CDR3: CASTTPGTGNGYTF. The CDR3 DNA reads TGTGCCAGCACCACACCCGGGACAGGGAATGGCTACACCTTC.

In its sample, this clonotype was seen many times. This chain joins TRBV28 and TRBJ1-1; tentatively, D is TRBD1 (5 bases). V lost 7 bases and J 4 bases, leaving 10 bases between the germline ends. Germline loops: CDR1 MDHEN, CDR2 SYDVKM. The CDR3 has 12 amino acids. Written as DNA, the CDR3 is TGTGCCAGCAATGGGGGAATCACTGAAGCTTTCTTT. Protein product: CASNGGITEAFF.

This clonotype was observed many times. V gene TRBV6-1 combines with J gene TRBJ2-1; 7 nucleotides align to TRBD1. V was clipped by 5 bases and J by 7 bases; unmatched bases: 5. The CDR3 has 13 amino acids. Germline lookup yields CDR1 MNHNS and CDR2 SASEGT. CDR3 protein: CASSSTTGNEQFF. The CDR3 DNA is TGTGCCAGCAGTTCCACGACAGGGAATGAGCAGTTCTTC.

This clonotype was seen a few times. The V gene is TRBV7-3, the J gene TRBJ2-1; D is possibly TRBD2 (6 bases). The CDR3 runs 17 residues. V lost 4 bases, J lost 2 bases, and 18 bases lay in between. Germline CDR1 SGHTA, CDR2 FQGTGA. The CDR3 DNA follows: TGTGCCAGCAGCTCCGAGGAGGAGGGGCCGGCCTACAATGAGCAGTTCTTC. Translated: CASSSEEEGPAYNEQFF.

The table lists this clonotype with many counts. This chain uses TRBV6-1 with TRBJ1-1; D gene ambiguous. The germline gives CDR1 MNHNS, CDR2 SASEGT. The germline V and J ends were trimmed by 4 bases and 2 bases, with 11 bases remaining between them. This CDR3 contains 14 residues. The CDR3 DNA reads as TGTGCCAGCAGTGGAGGCAATCTAAACACTGAAGCTTTCTTT. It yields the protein CASSGGNLNTEAFF.

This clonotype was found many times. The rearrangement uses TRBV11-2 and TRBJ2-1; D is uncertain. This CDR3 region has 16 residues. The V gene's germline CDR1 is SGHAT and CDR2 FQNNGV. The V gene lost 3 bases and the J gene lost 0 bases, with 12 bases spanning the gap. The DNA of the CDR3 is TGTGCCAGCAGCTTGGTAGCCCGAAGCTCCTACAATGAGCAGTTCTTC. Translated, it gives CASSLVARSSYNEQFF.

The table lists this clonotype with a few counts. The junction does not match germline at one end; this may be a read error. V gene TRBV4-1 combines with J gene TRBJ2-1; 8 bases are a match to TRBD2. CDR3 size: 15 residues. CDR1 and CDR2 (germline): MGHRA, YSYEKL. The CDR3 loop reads CASSQDRLAGNERFF. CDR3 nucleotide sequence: TGCGCCAGCAGCCAAGATCGTCTAGCGGGCAATGAGCGGTTCTTC.

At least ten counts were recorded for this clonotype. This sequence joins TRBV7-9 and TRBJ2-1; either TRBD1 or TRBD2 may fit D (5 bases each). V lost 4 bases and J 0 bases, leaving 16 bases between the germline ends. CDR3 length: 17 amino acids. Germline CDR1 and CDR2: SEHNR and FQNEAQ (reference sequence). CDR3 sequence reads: CASSSRAPGSSYNEQFF. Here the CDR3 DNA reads TGTGCCAGCAGCTCCAGGGCCCCGGGAAGCTCCTACAATGAGCAGTTCTTC.

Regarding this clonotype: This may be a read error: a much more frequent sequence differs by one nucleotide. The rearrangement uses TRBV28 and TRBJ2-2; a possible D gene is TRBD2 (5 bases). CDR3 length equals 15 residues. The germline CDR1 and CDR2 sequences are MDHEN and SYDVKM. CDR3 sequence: CASSAGSGTTVELFF. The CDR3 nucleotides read TGTGCCAGCAGTGCGGGTAGTGGTACGACCGTGGAGCTGTTTTTT.

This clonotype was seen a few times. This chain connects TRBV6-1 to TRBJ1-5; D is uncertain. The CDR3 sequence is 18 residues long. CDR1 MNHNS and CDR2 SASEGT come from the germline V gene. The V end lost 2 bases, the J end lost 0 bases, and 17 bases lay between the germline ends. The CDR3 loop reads CASSETDTYPYSNQPQHF. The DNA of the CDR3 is TGTGCCAGCAGTGAAACCGACACCTACCCGTATAGCAATCAGCCCCAGCATTTT.

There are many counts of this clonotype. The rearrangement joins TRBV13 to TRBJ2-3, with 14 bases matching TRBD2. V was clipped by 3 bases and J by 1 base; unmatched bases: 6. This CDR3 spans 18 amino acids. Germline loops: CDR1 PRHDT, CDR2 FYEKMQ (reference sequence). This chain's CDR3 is CASSFGLAGGGRTDTQYF. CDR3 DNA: TGTGCCAGCAGCTTCGGACTAGCGGGGGGCGGACGCACAGATACGCAGTATTTT.